The 9 T cell receptor beta chains below were found in one sample sequenced in a study of identical twins. One entry per CDR3 protein, called by TCRdb with MiXCR from the 5' RACE reads. The repertoire holds 690,000 or so distinct CDR3 sequences, with 8.5% to 9.5% as singletons. In addition, the sample was reused for a study of yellow fever vaccine responses in identical twins.

Input material: PBMCs. The receptors originated from a young woman in good health.

This clonotype was found many times. The chain has TRBV20-1 and TRBJ1-6, with 7 nucleotides matching TRBD1. This CDR3 is built from 12 residues. CDR1 is DFQATT, CDR2 SNEGSKA, per germline (reference sequence). Trimming cost V 6 bases and J 8 bases; bases outside gene matches: 4. The CDR3 reads CSAPDRDSPLHF. CDR3 in DNA: TGCAGTGCGCCCGACAGGGATTCACCCCTCCACTTT.

This clonotype came up many times. The chain recombines TRBV6-5 with TRBJ2-1, with D possibly being TRBD2 (5 bases). With 0 bases removed from V and 0 bases from J, the gap between germline ends came to 15 bases. This CDR3 has 18 residues. Germline CDR1 MNHEY, CDR2 SVGAGI. The CDR3: CASSYSYFGVSSYNEQFF. The CDR3 nucleotides are TGTGCCAGCAGTTACTCCTATTTCGGGGTTAGCTCCTACAATGAGCAGTTCTTC.

This clonotype was picked up many times. The chain links TRBV6-2 or TRBV6-3 to TRBJ2-7; tentatively, D is TRBD1 or TRBD2 (5 bases each). CDR1 is MNHEY and CDR2 is SVGEGT in the germline V gene. This CDR3 has 18 amino acids. V was trimmed by 6 bases and J by 3 bases, leaving 27 bases between them. The CDR3 region is CASRQLANRRPINYEQYF. The CDR3 DNA reads as TGTGCCAGCAGACAATTAGCGAACAGGCGACCCATCAACTACGAGCAGTACTTC.

This clonotype was observed a handful of times. This chain connects TRBV6-4 to TRBJ2-1; TRBD2 might be the D (6 bases). Germline values: CDR1 MRHNA, CDR2 SNTAGT. The V end lost 0 bases, the J end lost 6 bases, and 15 bases lay between the germline ends. The CDR3 runs 16 residues. CDR3 in amino acids: CASSDSALAPINEQFF. The CDR3 DNA reads as TGTGCCAGCAGTGACTCGGCCCTAGCGCCAATCAATGAGCAGTTCTTC.

This clonotype was seen a few times. The gene calls are TRBV20-1 and TRBJ2-2; TRBD1 aligns across 12 bases. This CDR3 comprises 14 residues. Germline lookup yields CDR1 DFQATT and CDR2 SNEGSKA (reference sequence). V gave up 5 bases and J gave up 6 bases; unmatched junction bases: 4. In DNA, the CDR3 is TGCAGTGCTCCGGGACAGGGGGCAGCCGGGGAGCTGTTTTTT. Its protein is CSAPGQGAAGELFF.

This clonotype has a count of ten or more. This chain uses TRBV29-1 with TRBJ2-1; 7 bases agree with TRBD1. The CDR3 loop spans 13 amino acids. Germline V CDR1 and CDR2: SQVTM, ANQGSEA. V shed 8 bases and J 2 bases; nucleotides not matched to a gene: 6. This CDR3 is CSFRDSPYNEQFF. CDR3 DNA: TGCAGCTTCCGGGACAGCCCCTACAATGAGCAGTTCTTC.

The chain employs TRBV28 and TRBJ2-3, with D tentatively TRBD1 or TRBD2 (6 bases each). Trimming left V 4 bases short and J 4 bases short, with 21 bases between. Germline values: CDR1 MDHEN, CDR2 SYDVKM. The CDR3 runs to 17 residues. The CDR3 DNA sequence: TGTGCCAGCAGTTCCAACCCTCTAGGGGGAGGCGCAGATACGCAGTATTTT. It specifies CASSSNPLGGGADTQYF.

This clonotype was detected ten times or more. DNA for the CDR3: TGCAGCGTGAGATCCCGGGACAGGGCCTACAATGAGCAGTTCTTC. Amino acid sequence: CSVRSRDRAYNEQFF. The chain recombines TRBV29-1 with TRBJ2-1; TRBD1 aligns across 9 bases. The CDR3 spans 15 residues. J gave up 2 bases and V 6 bases, and 8 bases lay outside the gene matches. From germline, CDR1 is SQVTM and CDR2 ANQGSEA.

This clonotype has at least ten counts. The gene calls are TRBV6-2 or TRBV6-3 and TRBJ2-1; 11 positions agree with TRBD2. In germline, CDR1 is MNHEY, CDR2 SVGEGT. The CDR3 spans 16 residues. The V gene end was trimmed by 7 bases and the J gene end by 5 bases; junction bases not matched to a gene: 10. For the CDR3, the DNA is TGTGCCAGCAACCAAAGACTAGCGGGATTGAACAATGAGCAGTTCTTC. Its protein is CASNQRLAGLNNEQFF.